This T cell receptor beta chain derives from a study of blood T cells in healthy people across ages. Study-wide points: Estimates of diversity drawn from one million T cells were considered underestimates.

Researchers collected about 9.7 milliliters of peripheral blood from every single donor. A second PCR, run for about 7 to 11 cycles, used a sample-barcoded 5' primer plus a J-beta primer mix. The template-switch adaptor, which had 12 random nucleotides, put a tag on each cDNA molecule. Via MiXCR, TCRdb re-called the 5' RACE reads, giving one row per CDR3 protein. Of about 680,000 distinct CDR3 sequences listed, about half are singletons. There are many counts of this clonotype. The antigen remains unidentified. The V gene lost 1 base and the J gene lost 0 bases, with 5 bases spanning the gap. The CDR3 is 13 residues long. Germline V lookup: CDR1 DFQATT, CDR2 SNEGSKA (reference sequence).

The chain couples TRBV20-1 to TRBJ2-3; D not resolved. Source material: blood. This sequence originates from a woman aged 60 to 75 in good health. CDR3 amino acids: CSARVASTDTQYF. The CDR3 DNA follows: TGCAGTGCTAGAGTGGCTAGCACAGATACGCAGTATTTT.